This paragraph covers one T cell receptor (beta chain) sequence. This clone has just one count. Its antigen is unknown. No per-base quality is available; no much larger clone lies one base away. CDR1 and CDR2 (MDHEN, SYDVKM) derive from the germline V gene. Trimming takes 5 bases from V and 1 base from J, and the germline ends sit 6 bases apart. Measured from the cysteine to the phenylalanine, the CDR3 is 12 residues long. The read is trimmed to its CDR3 DNA, 36 bases read in frame from base 1. Library preparation employed the immunoSEQ multiplex PCR assay. The clones in this table, taken by TCRdb from immuneACCESS, are in-frame only. Not every clone is retained; where verified, under half of the shortfall comes from an unresolved V gene, and the cause of the rest is unknown. The sample has 78,000 or so clones on record, about 91% of them singletons. The ten largest account for roughly 0.38% of the sample.

This sample was included in a study of technical replicates of blood from several donors listed by TCRdb under 2017. This TCR came from a human donor in good health. The sequencing input was T cells isolated from PBMCs. Here the chain combines TRBV28 and TRBJ2-7; the D segment cannot be called with confidence. The CDR3 reads as follows: CASSTTSYEQYF. DNA sequence: TGTGCCAGCAGTACCACATCCTACGAGCAGTACTTC.